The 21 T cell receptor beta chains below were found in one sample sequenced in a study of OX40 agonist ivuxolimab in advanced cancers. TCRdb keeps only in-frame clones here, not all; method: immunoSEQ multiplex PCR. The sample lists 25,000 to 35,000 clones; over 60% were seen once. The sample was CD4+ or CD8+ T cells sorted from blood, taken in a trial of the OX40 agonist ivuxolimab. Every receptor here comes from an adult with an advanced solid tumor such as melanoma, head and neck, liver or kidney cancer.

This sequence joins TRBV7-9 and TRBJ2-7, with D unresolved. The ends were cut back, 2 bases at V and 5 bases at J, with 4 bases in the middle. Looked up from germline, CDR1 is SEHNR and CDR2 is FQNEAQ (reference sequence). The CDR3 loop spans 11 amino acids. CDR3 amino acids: CASSLSDEQYF. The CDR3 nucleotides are TGTGCCAGCAGCTTAAGCGACGAGCAGTACTTC. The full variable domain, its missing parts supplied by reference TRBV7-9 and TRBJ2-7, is DTGVSQNPRHKITKRGQNVTFRCDPISEHNRLYWYRQTLGQGPEFLTYFQNEAQLEKSRLLSDRFSAERPKGSFSTLEIQRTEQGDSAMYLCASSLSDEQYFGPGTRLTVT.

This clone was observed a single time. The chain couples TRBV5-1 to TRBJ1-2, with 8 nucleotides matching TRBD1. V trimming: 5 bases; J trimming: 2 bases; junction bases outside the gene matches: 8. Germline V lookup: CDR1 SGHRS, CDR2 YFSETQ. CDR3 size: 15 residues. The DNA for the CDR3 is TGCGCCAGCAGGTACTCCCAGGGGGCGAACTATGGCTACACCTTC. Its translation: CASRYSQGANYGYTF.

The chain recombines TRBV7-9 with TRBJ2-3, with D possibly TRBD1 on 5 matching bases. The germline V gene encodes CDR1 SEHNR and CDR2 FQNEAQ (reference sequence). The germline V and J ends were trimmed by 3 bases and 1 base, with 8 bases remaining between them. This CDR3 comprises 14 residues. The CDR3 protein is CASSLTAGTDTQYF. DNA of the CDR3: TGTGCCAGCAGCTTGACAGCTGGCACAGATACGCAGTATTTT.

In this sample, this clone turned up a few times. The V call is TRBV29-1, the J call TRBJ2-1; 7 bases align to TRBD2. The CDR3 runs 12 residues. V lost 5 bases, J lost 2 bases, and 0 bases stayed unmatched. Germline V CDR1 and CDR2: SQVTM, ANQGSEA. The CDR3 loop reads CSVSGAYNEQFF. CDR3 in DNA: TGCAGCGTTAGCGGGGCCTACAATGAGCAGTTCTTC.

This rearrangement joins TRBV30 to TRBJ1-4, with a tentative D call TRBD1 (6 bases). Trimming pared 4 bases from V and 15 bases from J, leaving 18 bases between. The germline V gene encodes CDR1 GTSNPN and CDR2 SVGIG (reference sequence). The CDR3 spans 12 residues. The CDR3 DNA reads TGTGCCTGGAACGCTAACCGGGACAACATGTTTTTT. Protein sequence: CAWNANRDNMFF.

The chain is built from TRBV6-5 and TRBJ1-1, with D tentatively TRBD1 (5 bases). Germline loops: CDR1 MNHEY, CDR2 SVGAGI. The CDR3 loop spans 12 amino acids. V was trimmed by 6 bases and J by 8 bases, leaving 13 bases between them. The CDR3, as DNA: TGTGCCAGCAGGACCAGGGAGACAGAAGCTTTCTTT. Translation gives CASRTRETEAFF.

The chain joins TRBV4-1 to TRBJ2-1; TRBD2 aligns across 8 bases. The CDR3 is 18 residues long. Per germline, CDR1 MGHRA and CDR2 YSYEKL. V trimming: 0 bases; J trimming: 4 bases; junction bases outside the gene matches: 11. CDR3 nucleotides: TGCGCCAGCAGCCAAGATCGAGGAACTAGCGGAGAATACAATGAGCAGTTCTTC. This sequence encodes CASSQDRGTSGEYNEQFF.

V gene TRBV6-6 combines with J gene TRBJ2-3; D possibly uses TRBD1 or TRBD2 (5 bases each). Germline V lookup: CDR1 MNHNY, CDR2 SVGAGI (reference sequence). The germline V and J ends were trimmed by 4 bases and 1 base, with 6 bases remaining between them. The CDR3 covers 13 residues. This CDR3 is CASSLGGTDTQYF. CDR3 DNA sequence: TGTGCCAGCAGTTTGGGGGGCACAGATACGCAGTATTTT.

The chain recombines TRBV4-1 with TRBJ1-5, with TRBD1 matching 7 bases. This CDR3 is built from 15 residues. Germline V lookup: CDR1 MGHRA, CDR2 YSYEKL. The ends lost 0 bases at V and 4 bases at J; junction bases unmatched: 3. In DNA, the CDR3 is TGCGCCAGCAGCCAAGATGCGGACAGGAATCAGCCCCAGCATTTT. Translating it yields CASSQDADRNQPQHF.

The CDR3 coding sequence is TGTGCCAGCAGTTACTCAGGGCAGACCGGAGGGGGCTACACCTTC. Translated: CASSYSGQTGGGYTF. The V and J genes are TRBV6-5 and TRBJ1-2, with D unresolved. This CDR3 is built from 15 residues. Germline values: CDR1 MNHEY, CDR2 SVGAGI. Trimming pared 0 bases from V and 8 bases from J, leaving 16 bases between.

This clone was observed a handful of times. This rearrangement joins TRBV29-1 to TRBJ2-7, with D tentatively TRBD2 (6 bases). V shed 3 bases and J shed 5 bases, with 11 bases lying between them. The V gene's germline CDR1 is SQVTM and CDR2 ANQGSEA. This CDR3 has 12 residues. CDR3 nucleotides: TGCAGCGTTGAGGAGGGTTGGGACGAGCAGTACTTC. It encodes CSVEEGWDEQYF.

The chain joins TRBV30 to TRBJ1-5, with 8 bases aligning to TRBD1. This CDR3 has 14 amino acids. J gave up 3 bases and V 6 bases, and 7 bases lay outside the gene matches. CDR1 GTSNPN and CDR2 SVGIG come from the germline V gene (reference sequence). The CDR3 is CACDRGINNQPQHF. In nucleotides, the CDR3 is TGTGCCTGCGACAGGGGAATCAACAATCAGCCCCAGCATTTT.

CDR3 amino acids: CAIQGANHEQYF. CDR3 sequence (DNA): TGTGCCATCCAGGGGGCCAACCACGAGCAGTACTTC. V is TRBV10-3 and J is TRBJ2-7, with 8 bases that match TRBD1. CDR1 is ENHRY and CDR2 is SYGVKD in the germline V gene. The CDR3 consists of 12 residues. V trimming: 8 bases; J trimming: 5 bases; junction bases outside the gene matches: 5.

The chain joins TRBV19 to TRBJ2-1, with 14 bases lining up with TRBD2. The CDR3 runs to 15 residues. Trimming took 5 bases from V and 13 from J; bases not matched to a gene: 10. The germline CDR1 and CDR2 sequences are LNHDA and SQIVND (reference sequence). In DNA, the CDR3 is TGTGCCAGTAGTCCTCAGACTAGCGGGGGGGCGAATCAGTTCTTC. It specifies CASSPQTSGGANQFF.

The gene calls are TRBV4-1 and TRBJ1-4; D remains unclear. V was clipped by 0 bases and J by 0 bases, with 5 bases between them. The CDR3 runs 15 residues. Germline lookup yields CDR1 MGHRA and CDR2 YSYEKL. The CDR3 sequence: CASSQESPTNEKLFF. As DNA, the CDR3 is TGCGCCAGCAGCCAAGAATCACCAACTAATGAAAAACTGTTTTTT.

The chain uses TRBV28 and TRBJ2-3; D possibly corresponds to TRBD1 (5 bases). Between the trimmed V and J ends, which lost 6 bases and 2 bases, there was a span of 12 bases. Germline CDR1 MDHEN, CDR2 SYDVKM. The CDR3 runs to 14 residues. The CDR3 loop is CASSRPTVTDTQYF. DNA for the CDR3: TGTGCCAGCAGCCGACCGACAGTCACAGATACGCAGTATTTT.

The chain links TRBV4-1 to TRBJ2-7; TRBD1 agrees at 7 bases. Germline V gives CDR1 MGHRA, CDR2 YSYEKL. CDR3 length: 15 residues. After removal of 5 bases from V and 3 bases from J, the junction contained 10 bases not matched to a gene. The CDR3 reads CASSGIWGQNYEQYF. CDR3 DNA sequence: TGCGCCAGCAGCGGAATCTGGGGACAGAACTACGAGCAGTACTTC.

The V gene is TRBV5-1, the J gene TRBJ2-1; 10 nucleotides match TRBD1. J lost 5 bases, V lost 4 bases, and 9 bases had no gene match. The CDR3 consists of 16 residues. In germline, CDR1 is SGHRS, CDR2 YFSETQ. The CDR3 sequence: CASSVRPGQGNNEQFF. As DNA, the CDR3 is TGCGCCAGCAGCGTCCGACCGGGACAGGGGAACAATGAGCAGTTCTTC. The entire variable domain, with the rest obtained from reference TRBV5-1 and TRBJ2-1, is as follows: KAGVTQTPRYLIKTRGQQVTLSCSPISGHRSVSWYQQTPGQGLQFLFEYFSETQRNKGNFPGRFSGRQFSNSRSEMNVSTLELGDSALYLCASSVRPGQGNNEQFFGPGTRLTVL.

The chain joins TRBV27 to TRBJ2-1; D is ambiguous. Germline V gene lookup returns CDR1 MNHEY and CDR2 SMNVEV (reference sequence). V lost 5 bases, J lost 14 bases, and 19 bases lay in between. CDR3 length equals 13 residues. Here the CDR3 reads CASSLYFMGGEFF. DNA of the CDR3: TGTGCCAGCAGTCTTTACTTTATGGGCGGCGAGTTCTTC.

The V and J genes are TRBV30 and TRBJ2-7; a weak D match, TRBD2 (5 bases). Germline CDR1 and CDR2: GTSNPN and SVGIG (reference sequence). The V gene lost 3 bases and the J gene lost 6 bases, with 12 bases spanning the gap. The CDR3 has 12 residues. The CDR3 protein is CAWRGPSGEQYF. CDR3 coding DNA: TGTGCCTGGAGAGGTCCGAGCGGCGAGCAGTACTTC. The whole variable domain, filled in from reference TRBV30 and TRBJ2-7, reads SQTIHQWPATLVQPVGSPLSLECTVEGTSNPNLYWYRQAAGRGLQLLFYSVGIGQISSEVPQNLSASRPQDRQFILSSKKLLLSDSGFYLCAWRGPSGEQYFGPGTRLTVT.

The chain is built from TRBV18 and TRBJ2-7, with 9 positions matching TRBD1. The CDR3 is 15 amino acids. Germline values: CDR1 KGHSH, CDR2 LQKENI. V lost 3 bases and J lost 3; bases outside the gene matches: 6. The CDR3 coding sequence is TGTGCCAGCTCACCGGACGGGACAGGGATCTACGAGCAGTACTTC. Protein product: CASSPDGTGIYEQYF.